This is a list of T cell receptor beta chains from one sample in a study of monozygotic twins with inflammatory bowel disease. TCRdb reprocessed the 5' RACE reads, keeping one entry per CDR3 protein, no DNA. The sample has roughly 330,000 distinct CDR3 sequences. The sample consisted of blood. Receptor source: a human donor with ulcerative colitis or Crohn's disease, or a healthy co-twin of an affected twin (not recorded which). Each CDR3 is given with its conserved first and last residue.

V	J	CDR3
TRBV20-1	TRBJ1-1	CSARDRTGGIMNTEAFF
TRBV12-3/TRBV12-4	TRBJ1-1	CASLSVGREAFF
TRBV12-3/TRBV12-4	TRBJ2-3	CASIFGHTPDTQYF
TRBV10-3	TRBJ2-7	CAISVGYEQYF
TRBV28	TRBJ2-7	CASSPHAIGSSYEQYF
TRBV9	TRBJ1-1	CASSVGRVQGRWAEAFF
TRBV5-8	TRBJ2-7	CASGTRTGGFKQYF
TRBV3-1	TRBJ2-3	CASSQVPKWTGNWDTQYF
TRBV11-2	TRBJ2-3	CASSALVGWDRRFTDTQYF
TRBV6-1	TRBJ2-4	CASSERGSGGKNIQYF
TRBV29-1	TRBJ2-5	CSAAGSQETQYF
TRBV6-2/TRBV6-3	TRBJ2-3	CASASGTILTDTQYF
TRBV11-2	TRBJ2-1	CASSPYSVKEQFF
TRBV20-1	TRBJ2-1	CSASPGIWHNEQFF
TRBV4-1	TRBJ2-5	CASSQLRGRETQYF
TRBV24-1	TRBJ2-3	CATRDRITDTQYF
TRBV6-2/TRBV6-3	TRBJ2-3	CASSYVQGARLTDTQYF
TRBV7-9	TRBJ1-6	CASSSTTARSSPLHF
TRBV3-1	TRBJ1-1	CASSQDTRAGRAFF
TRBV5-1	TRBJ1-3	CASSEGAGSGNTIYF
TRBV5-1	TRBJ1-1	CASRTIQGFEAFF
TRBV20-1	TRBJ1-4	CSAHPAGDEKLFF
TRBV6-5	TRBJ2-1	CASSYPGQGAPEQFF
TRBV20-1	TRBJ2-3	CSARKLAGGADTQYF
TRBV18	TRBJ1-1	CASSPLKINTEAFF
TRBV5-1	TRBJ2-1	CASSRSGTAGDEQFF
TRBV7-8	TRBJ2-3	CASSGSGYTQYF
TRBV7-9	TRBJ1-2	CASSLTEPNYGYTF
TRBV4-1	TRBJ2-2	CASSQAVTSGANTGELFF
TRBV11-2	TRBJ2-1	CASSLEPSGRGEQFF
TRBV20-1	TRBJ1-1	CSASPRRDVEAFF
TRBV28	TRBJ2-5	CATRAQETQYF
TRBV10-3	TRBJ2-7	CAISDENEQYF
TRBV5-1	TRBJ2-1	CASSLMGDWVNEQFF